The 5 T cell receptor beta chains below come from one sample, sequenced in a study of T-cell reconstitution after alpha-beta-depleted transplantation in children. Unique molecular identifiers featured in how the TCRbeta library was prepared. One entry per CDR3 protein, called by TCRdb with MiXCR from the PCR reads. The sample lists about 830,000 distinct CDR3 sequences, roughly 15% occurring once. The sample in question was PBMCs, mostly from graft donor cells, obtained 360 days after TCRalphabeta/CD19-depleted stem cell transplant. These receptors were collected from a male patient aged 10 to 17 who had a stem cell transplant for acute lymphoblastic leukemia, so the T cells may come from the graft donor.

V usage is TRBV7-1 and J usage is TRBJ2-2; D may be TRBD2 (7 bases). TRBV7-1 belongs to the ORF category, with a function that is uncertain. V lost 4 bases, J lost 5 bases, and 14 bases lay in between. The CDR3 runs to 15 residues. The DNA of the CDR3 is TGTGCCAGCAGCTGGGGGGGACACAGAACCGGGGAGCTGTTTTTT. Its protein is CASSWGGHRTGELFF.

This clonotype was detected only a few times. J is TRBJ2-7 and V is TRBV19; D remains unclear. Trimming left V 10 bases short and J 1 base short, with 14 bases between. Germline lookup yields CDR1 LNHDA and CDR2 SQIVND (reference sequence). This CDR3 contains 13 residues. CDR3 DNA sequence: TGTGCCACCGCTCGGAAGTCGTCCTACGAGCAGTACTTC. It codes for CATARKSSYEQYF.

This clonotype was detected only a few times. The gene calls are TRBV30 and TRBJ2-7; the match to TRBD1 covers 9 bases. The CDR3 sequence is 12 residues long. V lost 6 bases, J lost 6 bases, and 6 bases stayed unmatched. Germline values: CDR1 GTSNPN, CDR2 SVGIG (reference sequence). The CDR3 nucleotides read TGTGCCTGCGCCGGGACAGGGCTCGAGCAGTACTTC. It encodes CACAGTGLEQYF.

This rearrangement joins TRBV24-1 to TRBJ1-2; D not resolved. Trimming took 3 bases from V and 8 from J, leaving 12 bases between them. CDR3 length equals 13 residues. The germline gives CDR1 KGHDR, CDR2 SFDVKD. CDR3 sequence reads: CATSDLPSGGYTF. DNA for the CDR3: TGTGCCACCAGTGATCTCCCTTCGGGGGGCTACACCTTC.

This clonotype was picked up a small number of times. The rearrangement joins TRBV3-1 to TRBJ2-7; TRBD1 or TRBD2 may be the D gene (7 bases each). CDR3 size: 14 residues. In germline, CDR1 is LGHDT, CDR2 YNNKEL (reference sequence). V lost 8 bases to trimming and J lost 4 bases, with 18 bases between them. CDR3 amino acids: CASGLTGEGYEQYF. The CDR3 region has the DNA TGTGCCAGCGGACTAACAGGGGAGGGATACGAGCAGTACTTC.